This T cell receptor (beta chain) was identified in a study of T cell responses to AZD1222 COVID-19 vaccine. Study results and limitations: Among those given AZD1222, only five or six were seropositive at baseline.

As to this clone: The antigen is unknown.

Measured with immunoSEQ multiplex PCR; TCRdb has only the in-frame clones, and not every one. The profile shows about 170,000 clones, roughly 89% of them singletons. Germline V gene data show CDR1 as SEHNR and CDR2 as FQNEAQ (reference sequence). The V gene end was trimmed by 6 bases and the J gene end by 1 base; junction bases not matched to a gene: 8. This CDR3 has 15 amino acids. The V and J genes are TRBV7-9 and TRBJ1-1; 7 bases are a match to TRBD1. The receptor was derived from an adult in good health. The sequencing here drew on peripheral blood, taken on day 0 of AZD1222 vaccination. The CDR3 is CASSLTGVSNTEAFF. CDR3 nucleotides: TGTGCCAGCAGTTTAACAGGGGTCTCGAACACTGAAGCTTTCTTT.